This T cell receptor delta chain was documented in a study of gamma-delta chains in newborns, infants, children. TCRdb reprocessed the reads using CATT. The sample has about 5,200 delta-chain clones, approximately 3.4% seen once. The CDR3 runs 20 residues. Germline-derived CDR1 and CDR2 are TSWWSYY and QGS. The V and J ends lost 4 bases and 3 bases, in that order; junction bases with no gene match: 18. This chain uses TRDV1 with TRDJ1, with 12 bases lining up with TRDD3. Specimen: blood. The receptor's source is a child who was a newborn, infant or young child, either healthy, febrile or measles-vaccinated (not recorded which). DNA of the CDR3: TGTGCTCTTGGGGGACTCAAACACACACTCACTGGGGGATACTCCGATAAACTCATCTTT. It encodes CALGGLKHTLTGGYSDKLIF.